This is a list of T cell receptor beta chains from one sample in a study of blood T cell repertoires in COVID-19. Clones were read by immunoSEQ multiplex PCR, and TCRdb kept only the in-frame ones, dropping some. Altogether roughly 250,000 clones are present, approximately 85% being singletons, with the ten largest covering approximately 13%. Sequencing input: peripheral blood. The receptors were gathered from a woman aged 55 to 70 with active or convalescent COVID-19. Each CDR3 is given with its conserved first and last residue. A D gene is named only where the DNA matches it firmly. Clone size, where shown, is once, few, many, or a class for clones that have expanded.

v_gene	d_gene	abundance	j_gene	CDR3nt	CDR3aa
TRBV24-1	TRBD1	.	TRBJ2-3	TGTGCCACCAGTGGGACAGGGGGCAGGACAGATACGCAGTATTTT	CATSGTGGRTDTQYF
TRBV19	TRBD1	.	TRBJ2-3	TGTGCCAGTAGCTTCGGAGGTAGAGGGGGCAGAGATACGCAGTATTTT	CASSFGGRGGRDTQYF
TRBV28	.	.	TRBJ1-2	TGTGCCAGCAGTTTATTTCAGGGTGACACTTATGGCTACACCTTC	CASSLFQGDTYGYTF
TRBV28	.	.	TRBJ2-6	TGTGCCAGCAGTCCCCCCGGGGTCCCTCGCTCTGGGGCCAACGTCCTGACTTTC	CASSPPGVPRSGANVLTF
TRBV6-1	TRBD1	.	TRBJ2-1	TGTGCCAGCAGTGACCGACAGGGAGCGGAGCAGTTCTTC	CASSDRQGAEQFF
TRBV6-6	.	.	TRBJ1-1	TGTGCCAGCAGTGGCAGGGACACTGAAGCTTTCTTT	CASSGRDTEAFF
TRBV6-4	.	once	TRBJ1-2	TGTGCCAGGGCCGGGTCATCCCCGGGTGTCTATGGCTACACCTTC	CARAGSSPGVYGYTF
TRBV7-9	.	.	TRBJ1-5	TGTGCCAGCAGCTTACAGGGAGGTCGGAATCAGCCCCAGCATTTT	CASSLQGGRNQPQHF
TRBV5-1	TRBD1	.	TRBJ1-1	TGCGCCAGCAGCAGAGGGACAGCCAACACTGAAGCTTTCTTT	CASSRGTANTEAFF
TRBV4-1	TRBD1	.	TRBJ1-1	TGCGCCAGCAGCCAGTCACAGGGGGCCGGTACTGAAGCTTTCTTT	CASSQSQGAGTEAFF
TRBV11-3	.	once	TRBJ2-1	TGTGCCAGCAGTCCAGGGGCGGCTCTCCACAATGAGCAGTTCTTC	CASSPGAALHNEQFF
TRBV6-6	.	few	TRBJ1-5	TGTGCCAGCATAGGGGGAAATCAGCCCCAGCATTTT	CASIGGNQPQHF
TRBV5-5	TRBD2	once	TRBJ2-3	TGTGCCAGCAGCTTGGTTGTCTTGCGGGGGGAATCCACAGATACGCAGTATTTT	CASSLVVLRGESTDTQYF
TRBV30	TRBD1	few	TRBJ1-2	TGTGCCTGGAGTGACCGACAGGGCTGGAACTATGGCTACACCTTC	CAWSDRQGWNYGYTF
TRBV19	.	.	TRBJ2-6	TGTGCCAGTAGTATCTCTGCAGGGAATCCTGGGGCCAACGTCCTGACTTTC	CASSISAGNPGANVLTF
TRBV12-3/TRBV12-4	.	.	TRBJ1-2	TGTGCCAGCAGTTTCGTCCGGGGAAGTGGCTACACCTTC	CASSFVRGSGYTF
TRBV5-6	.	.	TRBJ1-2	TGTGCCAGCAGCGGTAGGCCAGGGGACTATGGCTACACCTTC	CASSGRPGDYGYTF
TRBV19	TRBD1	.	TRBJ2-1	TGTGCCAGTAGCGGGGACAGGGGGTCGGTTTACAATGAGCAGTTCTTC	CASSGDRGSVYNEQFF